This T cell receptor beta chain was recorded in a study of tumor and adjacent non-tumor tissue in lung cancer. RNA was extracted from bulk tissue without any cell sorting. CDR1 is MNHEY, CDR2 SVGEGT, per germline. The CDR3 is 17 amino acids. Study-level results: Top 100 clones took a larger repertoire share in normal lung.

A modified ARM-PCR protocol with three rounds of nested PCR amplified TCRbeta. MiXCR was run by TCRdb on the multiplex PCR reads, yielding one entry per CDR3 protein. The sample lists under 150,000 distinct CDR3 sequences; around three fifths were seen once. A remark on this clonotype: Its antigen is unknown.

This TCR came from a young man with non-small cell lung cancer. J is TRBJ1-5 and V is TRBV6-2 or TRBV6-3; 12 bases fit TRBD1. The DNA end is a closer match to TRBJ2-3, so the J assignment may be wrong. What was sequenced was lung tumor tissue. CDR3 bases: TGTGCCAGCAGCTATGCCCGGGACAGGGGGCCCAAACAACCCCAGTATTTT. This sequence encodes CASSYARDRGPKQPQYF.